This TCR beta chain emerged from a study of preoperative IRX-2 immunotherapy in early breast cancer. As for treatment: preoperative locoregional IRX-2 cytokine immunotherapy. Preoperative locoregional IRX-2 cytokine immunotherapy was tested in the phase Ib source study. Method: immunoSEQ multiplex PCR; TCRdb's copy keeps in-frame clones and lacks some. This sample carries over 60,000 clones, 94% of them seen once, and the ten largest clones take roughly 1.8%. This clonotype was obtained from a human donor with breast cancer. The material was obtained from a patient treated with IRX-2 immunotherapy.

The DNA of the CDR3 is TGCGCCAGCAGCCCCAGAGGGGGAGGAGCGGACGGGGGGGCCCAGTACTTC. Residues: CASSPRGGGADGGAQYF. The chain links TRBV4-1 to TRBJ2-5; 8 bases are shared with TRBD2. V gave up 4 bases and J gave up 9 bases; unmatched junction bases: 19. Germline V gives CDR1 MGHRA, CDR2 YSYEKL. This CDR3 comprises 17 residues.